Listed below are T cell receptor beta chains from one sample, sequenced in a study of human T cells and chemical hapten exposure. TCRdb re-called the RACE reads through MiXCR, storing one row per CDR3 protein. The sample has tens of thousands of distinct CDR3 sequences; 9.3% are singletons. Material: whole blood, obtained in connection with sensitization to the hapten diphenylcyclopropenone (DPC). Source of these receptors: a woman in her forties with alopecia areata. Some clones in this sample may be carry-over from other donors' samples. CDR3s include the opening cysteine and the closing phenylalanine or tryptophan. Each record gives: D gene, clone size, J gene, V gene, CDR3 DNA, CDR3 protein. D genes are given only for firm matches. Size values are once, few and many counts, or a class for expanded clones, and some rows have none.

D gene: TRBD2; clone size: few; J gene: TRBJ2-3; V gene: TRBV4-1; CDR3 DNA: TGCGCCAGCAGCCTACCGGGACTAGCGGGGGACTCAGATACGCAGTATTTT; CDR3 protein: CASSLPGLAGDSDTQYF
D gene: NA; clone size: many; J gene: TRBJ2-3; V gene: TRBV10-2; CDR3 DNA: TGCGCCAGCAGTGAATGGGACTCCCGCACGAATACGCAGTATTTT; CDR3 protein: CASSEWDSRTNTQYF
D gene: NA; clone size: once; J gene: TRBJ1-1; V gene: TRBV4-1; CDR3 DNA: TGCGCCAGCAGCTCCCCGGGAGGGCAGATCACTGAAGCTTTCTTT; CDR3 protein: CASSSPGGQITEAFF
D gene: TRBD1; clone size: NA; J gene: TRBJ2-3; V gene: TRBV5-5; CDR3 DNA: TGTGCCCATGGTATAGGGACAGGGGGGAGCACAGATACGCAGTATTTT; CDR3 protein: CAHGIGTGGSTDTQYF
D gene: NA; clone size: few; J gene: TRBJ1-1; V gene: TRBV5-5; CDR3 DNA: TGTGCCAGCAGCTTGGAAGGACGGCTGAACACTGAAGCTTTCTTT; CDR3 protein: CASSLEGRLNTEAFF
D gene: TRBD2; clone size: many; J gene: TRBJ2-1; V gene: TRBV7-8; CDR3 DNA: TGTGCCAGCAGCTTATCTATGACTAGCGGGGGATCTAATGAGCAGTTCTTC; CDR3 protein: CASSLSMTSGGSNEQFF
D gene: NA; clone size: many; J gene: TRBJ2-5; V gene: TRBV4-3; CDR3 DNA: TGCGCCAGCAGCCCCGACGGGGACACAAAGACCCAGTACTTC; CDR3 protein: CASSPDGDTKTQYF
D gene: NA; clone size: NA; J gene: TRBJ2-7; V gene: TRBV6-1; CDR3 DNA: TGTGCCACAAAAAGCCGGGACGGGGAGTACTACGAGCAGTACTTC; CDR3 protein: CATKSRDGEYYEQYF
D gene: NA; clone size: NA; J gene: TRBJ2-7; V gene: TRBV4-1; CDR3 DNA: TGCGCCAGCAGCCAAGAGGTAGGCCTCTCCTACGAGCAGTACTTC; CDR3 protein: CASSQEVGLSYEQYF
D gene: TRBD1; clone size: many; J gene: TRBJ2-1; V gene: TRBV7-3; CDR3 DNA: TGTGCCAGCAGCGTCCAGGGGGCGGCTCTCCATGAGCAGTTCTTC; CDR3 protein: CASSVQGAALHEQFF
D gene: NA; clone size: many; J gene: TRBJ1-1; V gene: TRBV27; CDR3 DNA: TGTGCCAGCAGTTTAGAAGGGTTGAACACTGAAGCTTTCTTT; CDR3 protein: CASSLEGLNTEAFF
D gene: NA; clone size: few; J gene: TRBJ1-5; V gene: TRBV12-3/TRBV12-4; CDR3 DNA: TGTGCCAGCGATAGTAGCAATCAGCCCCAGCATTTT; CDR3 protein: CASDSSNQPQHF